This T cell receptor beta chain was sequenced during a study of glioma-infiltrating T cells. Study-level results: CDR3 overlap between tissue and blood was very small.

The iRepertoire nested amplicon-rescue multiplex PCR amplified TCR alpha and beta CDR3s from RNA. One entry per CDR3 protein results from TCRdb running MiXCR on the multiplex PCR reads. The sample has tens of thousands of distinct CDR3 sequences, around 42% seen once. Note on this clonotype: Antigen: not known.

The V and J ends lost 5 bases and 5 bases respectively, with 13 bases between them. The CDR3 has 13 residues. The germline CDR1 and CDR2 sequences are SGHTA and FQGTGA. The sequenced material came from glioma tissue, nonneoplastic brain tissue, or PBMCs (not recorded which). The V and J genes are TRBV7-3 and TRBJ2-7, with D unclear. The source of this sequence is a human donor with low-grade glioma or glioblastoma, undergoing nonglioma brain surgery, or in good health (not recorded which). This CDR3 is CASSLLPVDEQYF. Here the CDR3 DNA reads TGTGCCAGCAGCCTCCTGCCTGTCGACGAGCAGTACTTC.